Shown below are 18 T cell receptor beta chains from a single sample sequenced in a study of T-cell memory formation after mild COVID-19. From the 5' RACE reads, TCRdb called clonotypes with MiXCR, one entry per CDR3 protein. The sample has about half a million distinct CDR3 sequences; 15% to 20% are singletons. The source material was PBMCs or a T cell subset sorted from them (not recorded which). Source of these receptors: an adult woman who had mild COVID-19 (a few samples of this study predate the infection). Cell type and time point are not known.

The chain combines TRBV2 with TRBJ2-3, with 9 bases lining up with TRBD1. The CDR3 is 15 amino acids. V shed 8 bases, J shed 2 bases, and the junction held 8 bases outside the gene matches. CDR1 is SNHLY, CDR2 FYNNEI, per germline. DNA of the CDR3: TGTGCCAGCTACTTCGGACAGGGGACCACAGATACGCAGTATTTT. Translated, it gives CASYFGQGTTDTQYF. The full variable domain, rest sourced from reference TRBV2 and TRBJ2-3, is EPEVTQTPSHQVTQMGQEVILRCVPISNHLYFYWYRQILGQKVEFLVSFYNNEISEKSEIFDDQFSVERPDGSNFTLKIRSTKLEDSAMYFCASYFGQGTTDTQYFGPGTRLTVL.

This clonotype was observed a handful of times. The chain links TRBV12-3 or TRBV12-4 to TRBJ2-1; 12 bases match TRBD2. The CDR3 contains 16 residues. V shed 3 bases, J shed 2 bases, and the junction held 2 bases outside the gene matches. CDR3 DNA sequence: TGTGCCAGCAGTTTTGGACTAGCGGGGCCCTACAATGAGCAGTTCTTC. Translating gives CASSFGLAGPYNEQFF.

The V gene is TRBV19, the J gene TRBJ1-1, with TRBD1 matching 7 bases. Losses at the gene ends were 8 bases for V and 6 bases for J; bases not matched to a gene: 6. The germline V gene encodes CDR1 LNHDA and CDR2 SQIVND (reference sequence). The CDR3 loop spans 12 amino acids. In DNA form, the CDR3 reads TGTGCCAGTTCTACAGGGGATCCTGAAGCTTTCTTT. It yields the protein CASSTGDPEAFF.

This clonotype was observed a handful of times. This chain uses TRBV7-6 with TRBJ2-3; D might be TRBD1 (6 bases). This CDR3 comprises 15 residues. V was cut by 0 bases and J by 6 bases, with 13 bases left in between. Germline assignment: CDR1 SGHVS and CDR2 FNYEAQ. In nucleotides, the CDR3 is TGTGCCAGCAGCTTAGCGCAGGGGTCTGGTGATACGCAGTATTTT. Translating it yields CASSLAQGSGDTQYF.

This clonotype was seen a few times. The genes are TRBV7-9 and TRBJ2-5; 12 bases map to TRBD2. CDR3 length equals 16 residues. The germline gives CDR1 SEHNR, CDR2 FQNEAQ (reference sequence). The trim removed 7 bases at V and 5 bases at J, leaving 11 bases unmatched. CDR3 sequence (DNA): TGTGCCAGCACATCAGGGCTAGCGGGAGGGTTGGAGACCCAGTACTTC. It encodes CASTSGLAGGLETQYF.

V and J are TRBV25-1 and TRBJ1-4; a weak D match, TRBD1 (5 bases). Germline-derived CDR1 and CDR2 are MGHDK and SYGVNS. V dropped 10 bases and J dropped 4 bases, with 13 bases sitting between them. The CDR3 extends over 13 amino acids. The CDR3 nucleotides are TGTGCCACCTCCGGGACGGGTAATGAAAAACTGTTTTTT. Its translation: CATSGTGNEKLFF. Full variable domain (rest looked up from reference TRBV25-1 and TRBJ1-4): EADIYQTPRYLVIGTGKKITLECSQTMGHDKMYWYQQDPGMELHLIHYSYGVNSTEKGDLSSESTVSRIRTEHFPLTLESARPSHTSQYLCATSGTGNEKLFFGSGTQLSVL.

This clonotype was seen a few times. The gene calls are TRBV9 and TRBJ2-1, with 7 bases that match TRBD2. The CDR3 covers 16 residues. Germline-derived CDR1 and CDR2 are SGDLS and YYNGEE. The V gene end was trimmed by 0 bases and the J gene end by 3 bases; junction bases not matched to a gene: 6. The CDR3 nucleotides are TGTGCCAGCAGCGTAGCTGGGAGGGGTGACTACAATGAGCAGTTCTTC. Its translation is CASSVAGRGDYNEQFF.

This chain connects TRBV15 to TRBJ2-7, with 11 nucleotides matching TRBD2. Trimming took 0 bases from V and 9 from J; bases not matched to a gene: 7. Germline V CDR1 and CDR2: LNHNV, YYDKDF (reference sequence). This CDR3 region has 15 residues. The CDR3 loop reads CATSRDGSGRAWQYF. In DNA form, the CDR3 reads TGTGCCACCAGCAGAGATGGTAGCGGGAGGGCCTGGCAGTACTTC.

The gene calls are TRBV15 and TRBJ2-3, with a weak D call TRBD1 (5 bases). Trimming pared 1 base from V and 4 bases from J, leaving 12 bases between. The CDR3 runs to 15 residues. Germline assignment: CDR1 LNHNV and CDR2 YYDKDF (reference sequence). This CDR3 is CATSRGRTSPDTQYF. Here the CDR3 DNA reads TGTGCCACCAGCAGAGGTAGGACAAGCCCAGATACGCAGTATTTT. Complete variable domain (other parts from reference TRBV15 and TRBJ2-3): DAMVIQNPRYQVTQFGKPVTLSCSQTLNHNVMYWYQQKSSQAPKLLFHYYDKDFNNEADTPDNFQSRRPNTSFCFLDIRSPGLGDTAMYLCATSRGRTSPDTQYFGPGTRLTVL.

The chain employs TRBV4-3 and TRBJ2-1, with unresolved D. This CDR3 is 16 amino acids long. Trimming took off 4 bases at V and 1 base at J, with 14 bases between the two ends. In germline, CDR1 is LGHNA, CDR2 YSLEER. The CDR3 reads CASSPRYLGSYNEQFF. CDR3 bases: TGCGCCAGCAGCCCGCGATATCTAGGGTCCTACAATGAGCAGTTCTTC.

This clonotype came up a few times. This chain links TRBV7-3 with TRBJ2-1; tentative D call: TRBD1 (6 bases). The CDR3 has 15 residues. CDR1 SGHTA and CDR2 FQGTGA come from the germline V gene. V was trimmed by 3 bases and J by 2 bases, leaving 11 bases between them. CDR3 sequence: CASSFDRDTYNEQFF. The CDR3 DNA is TGTGCCAGCAGCTTCGACCGGGACACCTACAATGAGCAGTTCTTC.

The chain links TRBV12-3 or TRBV12-4 to TRBJ2-2; possibly TRBD2 for D (7 bases). The CDR3 length is 15 residues. Trimming left V 7 bases short and J 6 bases short, with 18 bases between. This CDR3 is CASNMGGALSGELFF. The CDR3 nucleotides are TGTGCCAGCAACATGGGGGGGGCCCTGTCCGGGGAGCTGTTTTTT.

The V and J genes are TRBV15 and TRBJ2-3; a possible D gene is TRBD1 (6 bases). Germline assignment: CDR1 LNHNV and CDR2 YYDKDF (reference sequence). V shed 0 bases and J shed 3 bases, with 10 bases lying between them. CDR3 length: 15 residues. CDR3 sequence (DNA): TGTGCCACCAGCAGAGACAGGGGATGGACAGATACGCAGTATTTT. Translated, it gives CATSRDRGWTDTQYF.

The gene calls are TRBV7-3 and TRBJ2-2; TRBD1 matches 8 bases. The germline gives CDR1 SGHTA, CDR2 FQGTGA. The V and J ends lost 4 bases and 7 bases, in that order; junction bases with no gene match: 8. The CDR3 covers 15 residues. The CDR3 sequence is CASSSTGGNGGELFF. The CDR3 DNA sequence: TGTGCCAGCAGCTCTACAGGGGGAAATGGCGGGGAGCTGTTTTTT.

The J gene is TRBJ2-1, the V gene TRBV27, with D perhaps assigned TRBD1 or TRBD2 (5 bases each). The V and J ends lost 5 bases and 0 bases respectively, with 17 bases between them. The germline CDR1 and CDR2 sequences are MNHEY and SMNVEV (reference sequence). The CDR3 consists of 17 residues. The CDR3, as DNA: TGTGCCAGCAGTCTCCGGGACCGCACCTTCTCCTACAATGAGCAGTTCTTC. Translated: CASSLRDRTFSYNEQFF.

This clonotype was counted a few times. This chain joins TRBV7-3 and TRBJ2-3; D is uncertain. The germline V gene has CDR1 SGHTA and CDR2 FQGTGA. With 4 bases removed from V and 1 base from J, the gap between germline ends came to 6 bases. The CDR3 length is 13 residues. CDR3 in DNA: TGTGCCAGCAGCTCGGACGGCACAGATACGCAGTATTTT. This encodes CASSSDGTDTQYF. Full variable domain (missing parts from reference TRBV7-3 and TRBJ2-3): GAGVSQTPSNKVTEKGKYVELRCDPISGHTALYWYRQSLGQGPEFLIYFQGTGAADDSGLPNDRFFAVRPEGSVSTLKIQRTERGDSAVYLCASSSDGTDTQYFGPGTRLTVL.

The rearrangement links TRBV24-1 to TRBJ2-6; 7 bases match TRBD2. Trimming cost V 3 bases and J 0 bases; bases outside gene matches: 4. The CDR3 runs to 17 residues. The V gene's germline CDR1 is KGHDR and CDR2 SFDVKD. The CDR3 DNA follows: TGTGCCACCAGTGATCCTAGCGGATCCTCTGGGGCCAACGTCCTGACTTTC. Translated: CATSDPSGSSGANVLTF.

This clonotype was observed a handful of times. The rearrangement joins TRBV12-3 or TRBV12-4 to TRBJ2-1, with 9 positions matching TRBD2. The CDR3 has 16 amino acids. Unmatched junction bases numbered 12, after V lost 4 bases and J lost 8 bases. The CDR3 DNA follows: TGTGCCAGCAGTTCCCTCGTAGCGGGAGTATTAGATGAGCAGTTCTTC. Its translation: CASSSLVAGVLDEQFF.